The TCR beta chain described here comes from a study of glioma-infiltrating T cells. Whole-study context: Low-grade gliomas were grade II; glioblastomas were grade IV at initial diagnosis. Presurgical dexamethasone in glioma patients lasted six or fewer days.

Study-wide results and limits: Above-expected tissue-blood divergence occurred in all gliomas, most in low-grade ones.

The iRepertoire nested amplicon-rescue multiplex PCR amplified TCR alpha and beta CDR3s from RNA. TCRdb itself ran the multiplex PCR reads through MiXCR, one entry per CDR3 protein. This sample has 400,000 or so distinct CDR3 sequences, with about 40% found just once. Trimming stripped 5 bases from V and 0 bases from J, with 19 bases between. This CDR3 region has 17 residues. CDR1 is LGHNA and CDR2 is YNFKEQ in the germline V gene. With respect to this clonotype: The antigen is unknown.

The rearrangement uses TRBV4-2 and TRBJ2-5, with D unresolved. The sequence derives from a human donor with low-grade glioma or glioblastoma, undergoing nonglioma brain surgery, or in good health (not recorded which). Specimen: glioma tissue, nonneoplastic brain tissue, or PBMCs (not recorded which). The CDR3 region is CASSFLSQSVYQETQYF. In nucleotides, the CDR3 is TGTGCCAGCAGCTTCTTGAGCCAATCGGTGTACCAAGAGACCCAGTACTTC.